Following are 9 T cell receptor beta chains from one sample sequenced in a study of molecular identifiers for immune sequencing clone quantification. TCRdb re-called the PCR reads through MiXCR, storing one row per CDR3 protein. This table holds about 510,000 distinct CDR3 sequences, roughly 23% found once. Sequenced sample: naive CD8+ T cells from blood, with Jurkat cell RNA spiked in. Stated subset: FACS-sorted CD8+CD4-CCR7+CD45RA+ naive T cells. Source of these receptors: a human donor in good health. Some libraries in this study had Jurkat cell RNA spiked in.

Regarding this clonotype: This clone may be a read error of a much larger clone one base away. Since no conserved phenylalanine or tryptophan closes the CDR3, a read error is the likely cause. The rearrangement links TRBV20-1 to TRBJ2-4; D is unclear. Germline CDR1 DFQATT, CDR2 SNEGSKA (reference sequence). Trimming shortened V by 6 bases and J by 3 bases, and 15 bases separated the two germline ends. The CDR3 extends over 14 amino acids. The CDR3 here is CSASGDLGKNIQYS. CDR3 nucleotides: TGCAGTGCCAGTGGGGATTTGGGCAAAAACATTCAGTACTCC.

The chain carries TRBV6-5 and TRBJ2-7; 8 nucleotides align to TRBD1. The CDR3 loop spans 15 amino acids. V shed 1 base and J 3 bases; nucleotides not matched to a gene: 5. Germline loops: CDR1 MNHEY, CDR2 SVGAGI. This CDR3 reads CASSYFSTGVYEQYF. The CDR3 DNA reads TGTGCCAGCAGTTACTTCTCGACAGGGGTCTACGAGCAGTACTTC.

A remark on this clonotype: This may come from a read error, since a much larger clone is one base off. V gene TRBV7-2 combines with J gene TRBJ2-1; D is perhaps TRBD1 or TRBD2 (5 bases each). The CDR3 sequence is 13 residues long. Germline lookup yields CDR1 SGHTA and CDR2 FQGNSA. As DNA, the CDR3 is TGTGGCAGCAGCATGGGGACCCCTTTAGGGCAGTTCTTC. Its translation: CGSSMGTPLGQFF.

This clonotype was counted a few times. The CDR3 region has the DNA TGTGCCAGTAGTGAACAGGGGACCGGCAATCAGCCCCAGCATTTT. Translation gives CASSEQGTGNQPQHF. The rearrangement links TRBV19 to TRBJ1-5; 7 bases line up with TRBD1. J gave up 2 bases and V 5 bases, and 6 bases lay outside the gene matches. From germline, CDR1 is LNHDA and CDR2 SQIVND (reference sequence). This CDR3 comprises 15 residues.

This chain uses TRBV13 with TRBJ2-3, with 11 nucleotides matching TRBD2. The CDR3 extends over 15 amino acids. Germline lookup yields CDR1 PRHDT and CDR2 FYEKMQ (reference sequence). With V trimmed by 0 bases and J by 8 bases, 4 bases remained unmatched. CDR3 loop: CASSLGLAGGGTQYF. CDR3 nucleotide sequence: TGTGCCAGCAGCTTAGGTCTAGCGGGGGGAGGTACGCAGTATTTT. Full variable domain (outside the CDR3, taken from reference TRBV13 and TRBJ2-3): AAGVIQSPRHLIKEKRETATLKCYPIPRHDTVYWYQQGPGQDPQFLISFYEKMQSDKGSIPDRFSAQQFSDYHSELNMSSLELGDSALYFCASSLGLAGGGTQYFGPGTRLTVL.

In its sample, this clonotype was seen many times. The chain has TRBV4-3 and TRBJ1-3; weak D call: TRBD1 (5 bases). V was clipped by 0 bases and J by 1 base, with 7 bases between them. Germline loops: CDR1 LGHNA, CDR2 YSLEER. There are 15 residues in the CDR3. The CDR3 nucleotides read TGCGCCAGCAGCCAAGACAGGGCTTCTGGAAACACCATATATTTT. It translates to CASSQDRASGNTIYF.

The chain employs TRBV29-1 and TRBJ2-7; D is ambiguous. Germline CDR1 SQVTM, CDR2 ANQGSEA. The germline V and J ends were trimmed by 3 bases and 0 bases, with 9 bases remaining between them. The CDR3 is 13 residues long. The CDR3 sequence is CSVERSNSYEQYF. Here the CDR3 DNA reads TGCAGCGTTGAGAGGTCCAACTCCTACGAGCAGTACTTC.

This clonotype was detected once. This chain joins TRBV12-2 and TRBJ1-5. TRBV12-2 represents a pseudogene. The CDR3 is 12 amino acids. The CDR3 spells CASRPSNQPQHF. In DNA form, the CDR3 reads TGTGCAAGTCGTCCTTCCAATCAGCCCCAGCATTTT.

This chain joins TRBV12-3 or TRBV12-4 and TRBJ1-1; tentative D call: TRBD1 (5 bases). Trimming shortened V by 6 bases and J by 2 bases, and 13 bases separated the two germline ends. The CDR3 is 14 residues long. Here the CDR3 reads CASSSRDQNTEAFF. As DNA, the CDR3 is TGTGCCAGCAGCTCCCGGGACCAAAACACTGAAGCTTTCTTT.